This TCR beta chain was identified in a study of regulatory T cells in long-lasting Graves disease. Overall study results and limits: No thyroid tissue was studied; the work used peripheral blood only.

The time point was: newly diagnosed GD, antithyroid drugs for less than 3 months. PBMCs provided the RNA from which the TCR library was made. The authors built TCR beta libraries using iRepertoire HTBI primers and Arm-PCR of CDR3 regions. TCRdb re-called the multiplex PCR reads through MiXCR, storing one row per CDR3 protein. The data hold around 420,000 distinct CDR3 sequences, with 15% observed a single time. V was clipped by 9 bases and J by 3 bases, with 12 bases between them. The CDR3 covers 13 residues. Germline V lookup: CDR1 KGHDR, CDR2 SFDVKD. This clonotype was counted between two and nine times. As yet, its antigen is unknown. The sample also formed part of further work on T cells in Graves' hyperthyroidism and ophthalmopathy.

The sequence was obtained from a woman aged 40 to 50 with Graves disease. This chain joins TRBV24-1 and TRBJ2-3; TRBD1 might be the D (5 bases). The material was peripheral blood mononuclear cells (PBMCs), obtained at new diagnosis, from a patient treated with antithyroid drugs. CDR3 sequence reads: CATEGASTDTQYF. In DNA, the CDR3 is TGTGCCACCGAAGGGGCAAGTACAGATACGCAGTATTTT.